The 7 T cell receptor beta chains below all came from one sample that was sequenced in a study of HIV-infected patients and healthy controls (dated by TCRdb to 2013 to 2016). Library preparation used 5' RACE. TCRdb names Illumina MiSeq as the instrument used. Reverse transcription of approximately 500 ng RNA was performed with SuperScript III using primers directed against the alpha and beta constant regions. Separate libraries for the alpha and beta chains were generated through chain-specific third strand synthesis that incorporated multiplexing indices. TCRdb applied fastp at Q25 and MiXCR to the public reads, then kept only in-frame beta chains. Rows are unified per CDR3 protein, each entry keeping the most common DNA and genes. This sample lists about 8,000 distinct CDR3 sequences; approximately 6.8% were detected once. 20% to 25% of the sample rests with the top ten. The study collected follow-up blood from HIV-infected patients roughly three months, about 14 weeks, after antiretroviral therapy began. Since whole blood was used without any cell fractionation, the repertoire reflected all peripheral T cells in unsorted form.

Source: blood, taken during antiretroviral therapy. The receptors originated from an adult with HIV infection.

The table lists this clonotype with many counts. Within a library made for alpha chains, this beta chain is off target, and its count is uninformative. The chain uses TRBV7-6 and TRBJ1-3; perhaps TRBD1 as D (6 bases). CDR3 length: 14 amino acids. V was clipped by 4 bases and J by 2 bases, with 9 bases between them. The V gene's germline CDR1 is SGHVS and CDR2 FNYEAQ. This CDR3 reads CASSSAGAGNTIYF. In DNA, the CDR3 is TGTGCCAGCAGCTCTGCAGGGGCTGGAAACACCATATATTTT.

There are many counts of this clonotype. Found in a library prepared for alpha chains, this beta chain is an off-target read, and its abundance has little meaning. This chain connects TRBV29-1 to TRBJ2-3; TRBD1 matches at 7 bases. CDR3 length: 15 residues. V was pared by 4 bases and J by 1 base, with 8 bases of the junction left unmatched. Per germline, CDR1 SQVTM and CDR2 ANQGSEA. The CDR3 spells CSVGEGAWGTDTQYF. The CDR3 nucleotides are TGCAGCGTTGGAGAGGGGGCTTGGGGCACAGATACGCAGTATTTT.

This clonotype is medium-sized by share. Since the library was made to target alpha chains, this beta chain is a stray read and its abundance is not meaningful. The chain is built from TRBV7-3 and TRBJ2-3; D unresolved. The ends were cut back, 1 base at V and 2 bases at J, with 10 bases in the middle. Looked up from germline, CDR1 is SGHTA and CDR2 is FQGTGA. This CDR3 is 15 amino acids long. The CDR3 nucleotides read TGTGCCAGCAGCTTAAGTCAGGCCAACACAGATACGCAGTATTTT. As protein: CASSLSQANTDTQYF.

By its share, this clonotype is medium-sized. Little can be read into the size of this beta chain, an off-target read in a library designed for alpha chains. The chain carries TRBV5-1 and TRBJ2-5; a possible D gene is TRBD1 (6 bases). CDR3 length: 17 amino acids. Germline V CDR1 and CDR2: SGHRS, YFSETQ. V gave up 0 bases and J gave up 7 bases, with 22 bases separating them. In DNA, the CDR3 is TGCGCCAGCAGCTTGGACCTGTTACAGGGTCCTACCGGGACCCAGTACTTC. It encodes CASSLDLLQGPTGTQYF.

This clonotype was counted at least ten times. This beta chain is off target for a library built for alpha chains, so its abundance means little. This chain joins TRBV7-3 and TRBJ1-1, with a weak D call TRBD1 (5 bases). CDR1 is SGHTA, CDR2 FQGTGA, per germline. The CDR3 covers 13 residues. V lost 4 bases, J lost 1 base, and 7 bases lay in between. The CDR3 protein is CASSYDRNTEAFF. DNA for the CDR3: TGTGCCAGCAGCTACGACAGGAACACTGAAGCTTTCTTT.

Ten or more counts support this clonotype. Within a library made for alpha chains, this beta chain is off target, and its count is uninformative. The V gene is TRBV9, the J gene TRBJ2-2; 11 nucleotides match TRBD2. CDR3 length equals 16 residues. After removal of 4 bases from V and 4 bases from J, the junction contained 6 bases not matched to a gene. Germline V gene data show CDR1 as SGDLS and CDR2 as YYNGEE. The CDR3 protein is CASSPTSGSGTGELFF. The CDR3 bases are TGTGCCAGCAGCCCAACTAGCGGGAGCGGCACCGGGGAGCTGTTTTTT. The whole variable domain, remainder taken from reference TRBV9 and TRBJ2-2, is DSGVTQTPKHLITATGQRVTLRCSPRSGDLSVYWYQQSLDQGLQFLIQYYNGEERAKGNILERFSAQQFPDLHSELNLSSLELGDSALYFCASSPTSGSGTGELFFGEGSRLTVL.

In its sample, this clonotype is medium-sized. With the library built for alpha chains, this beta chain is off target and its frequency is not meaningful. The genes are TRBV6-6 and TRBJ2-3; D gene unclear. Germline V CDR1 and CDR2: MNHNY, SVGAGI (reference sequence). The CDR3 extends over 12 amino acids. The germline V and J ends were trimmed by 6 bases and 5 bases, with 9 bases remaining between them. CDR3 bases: TGTGCCAGCAGCCGGAGTGGAGATACGCAGTATTTT. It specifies CASSRSGDTQYF.